This passage covers 8 T cell receptor beta chains from one sample sequenced in a study of T cell changes during pregnancy in multiple sclerosis (dated by TCRdb to about 2019). The receptor library was made with the immunoSEQ multiplex PCR assay. What TCRdb holds here is the immuneACCESS table cut down to in-frame rearrangements. Part of the clones is not present; checked against another copy, under half of the missing clones reflect an unresolved V gene, and the others are unexplained. The sample profile shows around 92,000 clones; 90% to 95% of them were found once. The ten biggest clones cover about 3.9% of the sample. This specimen was peripheral blood, taken in the first trimester of pregnancy. The origin of the receptors is a female donor with multiple sclerosis, enrolled in a pregnancy study.

The J gene is TRBJ1-2, the V gene TRBV11-2; no clear D. The CDR3 is made up of 15 amino acids. The V end was cut by 1 base, the J end by 3 bases, with 12 bases between. Germline lookup yields CDR1 SGHAT and CDR2 FQNNGV. The CDR3: CASSLASTTHYGYTF. The CDR3 bases are TGTGCCAGCAGCTTAGCATCTACCACCCACTATGGCTACACCTTC.

The V and J genes are TRBV13 and TRBJ2-1; D unresolved. The germline V gene has CDR1 PRHDT and CDR2 FYEKMQ (reference sequence). V was trimmed by 5 bases and J by 10 bases, leaving 12 bases between them. CDR3 length: 12 amino acids. The CDR3 spells CASSRSTREQFF. CDR3 DNA: TGTGCCAGCAGCCGCTCTACTCGAGAGCAGTTCTTC.

The chain is built from TRBV6-6 and TRBJ2-1, with 7 bases identical to TRBD2. The V gene end was trimmed by 3 bases and the J gene end by 1 base; junction bases not matched to a gene: 6. The CDR3 runs to 16 residues. Germline CDR1 and CDR2: MNHNY and SVGAGI (reference sequence). The CDR3 DNA reads as TGTGCCAGCAGTTATAGAGCGGGGCTATCCTACAATGAGCAGTTCTTC. Encoded protein: CASSYRAGLSYNEQFF.

The chain has TRBV19 and TRBJ2-2, with 15 bases lining up with TRBD2. The CDR3 consists of 17 residues. Germline CDR1 is LNHDA and CDR2 is SQIVND (reference sequence). V lost 6 bases and J lost 0; bases outside the gene matches: 2. The CDR3 DNA reads TGTGCCAGTAGGGGACTAGCGGGGGGCGCGAACACCGGGGAGCTGTTTTTT. It is translated as CASRGLAGGANTGELFF.

This clone has a single count. The V and J genes are TRBV25-1 and TRBJ1-3, with TRBD1 as a possible D gene (6 bases). The CDR3 runs to 15 residues. Germline-derived CDR1 and CDR2 are MGHDK and SYGVNS. V dropped 4 bases and J dropped 7 bases, with 17 bases sitting between them. CDR3 sequence reads: CASSVGTNIGNTIYF. As DNA, the CDR3 is TGTGCCAGCAGTGTAGGGACAAACATCGGGAACACCATATATTTT.

A note on this clone: Other DNA sequences of this sample code for an identical CDR3. The rearrangement joins TRBV14 to TRBJ2-1; no reliable D call. The CDR3 totals 14 residues. The V gene lost 1 base and the J gene lost 4 bases, with 8 bases spanning the gap. Germline-derived CDR1 and CDR2 are SGHDN and FVKESK. Here the CDR3 DNA reads TGTGCCAGCAGCCAAGTAAGCGCTTACAATGAGCAGTTCTTC. This encodes CASSQVSAYNEQFF.

This clone was seen once. V usage is TRBV5-1 and J usage is TRBJ2-7, with 7 bases fitting TRBD1. V shed 5 bases, J shed 1 base, and the junction held 9 bases outside the gene matches. CDR1 is SGHRS, CDR2 YFSETQ, per germline. The CDR3 loop spans 15 amino acids. The CDR3 nucleotides read TGCGCCAGCAGGATCGCCGGGACAGAGTCCTACGAGCAGTACTTC. Encoded protein: CASRIAGTESYEQYF. The full variable domain, in which reference TRBV5-1 and TRBJ2-7 provide the parts outside the CDR3, is KAGVTQTPRYLIKTRGQQVTLSCSPISGHRSVSWYQQTPGQGLQFLFEYFSETQRNKGNFPGRFSGRQFSNSRSEMNVSTLELGDSALYLCASRIAGTESYEQYFGPGTRLTVT.

This clone was detected a few times. This chain joins TRBV5-6 and TRBJ1-4; D may be TRBD1 (6 bases). The CDR3 covers 16 residues. Trimming removed 5 bases at V and 8 bases at J, with 22 bases between. Germline-derived CDR1 and CDR2 are SGHDT and YYEEEE. The DNA for the CDR3 is TGTGCCAGCAGTAAAAACCTAGGGGGGGATCGAGAAAAACTGTTTTTT. Protein sequence: CASSKNLGGDREKLFF. The entire variable domain, with the rest obtained from reference TRBV5-6 and TRBJ1-4, is as follows: DAGVTQSPTHLIKTRGQQVTLRCSPKSGHDTVSWYQQALGQGPQFIFQYYEEEERQRGNFPDRFSGHQFPNYSSELNVNALLLGDSALYLCASSKNLGGDREKLFFGSGTQLSVL.